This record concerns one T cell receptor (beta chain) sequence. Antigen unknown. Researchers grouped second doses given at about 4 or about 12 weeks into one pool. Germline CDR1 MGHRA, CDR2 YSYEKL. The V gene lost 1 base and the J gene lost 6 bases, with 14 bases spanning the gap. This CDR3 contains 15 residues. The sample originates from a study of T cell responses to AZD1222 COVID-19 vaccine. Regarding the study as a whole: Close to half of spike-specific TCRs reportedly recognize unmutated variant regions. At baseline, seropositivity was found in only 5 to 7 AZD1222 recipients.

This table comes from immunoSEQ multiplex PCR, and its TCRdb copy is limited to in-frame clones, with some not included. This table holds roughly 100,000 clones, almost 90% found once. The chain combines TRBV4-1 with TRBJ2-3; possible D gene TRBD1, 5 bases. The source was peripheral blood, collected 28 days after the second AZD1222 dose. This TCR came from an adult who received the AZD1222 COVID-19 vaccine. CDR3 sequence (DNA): TGCGCCAGCAGCCAAGGACAAGGGGCGTGGGATACGCAGTATTTT. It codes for CASSQGQGAWDTQYF.